This T cell receptor beta chain was profiled in a study of T cell responses to AZD1222 COVID-19 vaccine. Study results and caveats: Clonal diversity was possibly underestimated, and white British individuals and females predominated among donors. Reports say nearly half of spike-specific TCRs go after unmutated variant regions.

Measured with immunoSEQ multiplex PCR; TCRdb has only the in-frame clones, and not every one. Seen here are tens of thousands of clones, more than 70% observed once, and the top ten hold less than 2%. The count of this clone is one. Its antigen is unidentified. The germline V gene encodes CDR1 SEHNR and CDR2 FQNEAQ (reference sequence). V lost 5 bases, J lost 6 bases, and 6 bases stayed unmatched. The CDR3 consists of 15 residues. The sample was peripheral blood, taken on day 0 of AZD1222 vaccination. The chain carries TRBV7-9 and TRBJ2-1; 11 bases agree with TRBD2. The receptor was isolated from an adult in good health. CDR3 protein: CASSLRLAGFNEQFF. CDR3 nucleotides: TGTGCCAGCAGCCTGAGACTAGCGGGGTTCAATGAGCAGTTCTTC.